Below are 14 T cell receptor beta chains sequenced from a single sample in a study of CD8 T cells in ankylosing spondylitis. One entry per CDR3 protein, called by TCRdb with MiXCR from the 5' RACE reads. Among roughly 240,000 distinct CDR3 sequences listed, approximately 30% were seen once. Source material: blood, either unsorted or a sorted T cell fraction (not recorded which). These TCRs come from a male donor with ankylosing spondylitis or in good health (not recorded which).

The V gene is TRBV5-1, the J gene TRBJ1-1, with a weak D call TRBD1 (5 bases). The CDR3 runs 13 residues. The germline gives CDR1 SGHRS, CDR2 YFSETQ. V dropped 8 bases and J dropped 0 bases, with 11 bases sitting between them. The CDR3, as DNA: TGCGCCAGTCGGGACGGCTTGAACACTGAAGCTTTCTTT. Its translation is CASRDGLNTEAFF.

This chain joins TRBV20-1 and TRBJ1-2; TRBD1 aligns across 8 bases. Germline CDR1 reads DFQATT; CDR2 reads SNEGSKA (reference sequence). The CDR3 runs to 14 residues. The junction had 4 bases not matched to a gene; V was cut back by 0 bases and J by 4 bases. The CDR3 DNA is TGCAGTGCTAGAGATGGGCAGGGGGCCTATGGCTACACCTTC. It encodes CSARDGQGAYGYTF.

The chain employs TRBV6-1 and TRBJ2-7; a weak D match, TRBD1 (5 bases). V lost 7 bases and J lost 2, with 12 bases in between. CDR1 and CDR2 (germline): MNHNS, SASEGT. The CDR3 spans 13 residues. CDR3 sequence (DNA): TGTGCCAGCAACTTACAGGACACCTACGAGCAGTACTTC. It yields the protein CASNLQDTYEQYF.

In its sample, this clonotype was seen once. The CDR3 here is CASQRGGNTGELFF. For the CDR3, the DNA is TGTGCCAGCCAGCGGGGGGGTAACACCGGGGAGCTGTTTTTT. The chain links TRBV3-1 to TRBJ2-2; 10 bases agree with TRBD2. V was clipped by 8 bases and J by 2 bases; unmatched bases: 2. Germline CDR1 reads LGHDT; CDR2 reads YNNKEL (reference sequence). The CDR3 contains 14 residues.

This CDR3 is CASRARDGNSYEQYF. The CDR3 coding sequence is TGTGCCAGCAGGGCCCGGGACGGGAACTCCTACGAGCAGTACTTC. The chain links TRBV6-1 to TRBJ2-7; D possibly uses TRBD1 or TRBD2 (5 bases each). The CDR3 sequence is 15 residues long. From germline, CDR1 is MNHNS and CDR2 SASEGT. Trimming pared 6 bases from V and 0 bases from J, leaving 15 bases between.

The V gene is TRBV27, the J gene TRBJ2-3, with D uncertain. This CDR3 comprises 14 residues. Germline V gives CDR1 MNHEY, CDR2 SMNVEV (reference sequence). Trimming removed 1 base at V and 7 bases at J, with 12 bases between. The CDR3: CASSLWRTSYTQYF. As DNA, the CDR3 is TGTGCCAGCAGTTTATGGCGGACCTCGTATACGCAGTATTTT.

This sequence joins TRBV6-1 and TRBJ1-6; 11 bases agree with TRBD1. V lost 8 bases and J lost 5; bases outside the gene matches: 14. CDR1 MNHNS and CDR2 SASEGT come from the germline V gene. The CDR3 runs to 18 residues. The CDR3 nucleotides are TGTGCCAGCGGGTTGGTTGGGGACAGGGGGTATGATAATTCACCCCTCCACTTT. This gives the protein CASGLVGDRGYDNSPLHF.

This clonotype showed up just a few times. The CDR3 DNA follows: TGTGCCAGCAGCTCAATCTCCGGGACAGTTATGGATACGCAGTATTTT. It is translated as CASSSISGTVMDTQYF. This chain connects TRBV9 to TRBJ2-3; TRBD1 matches 7 bases. CDR3 length equals 16 residues. Germline V gene lookup returns CDR1 SGDLS and CDR2 YYNGEE. V shed 4 bases and J 6 bases; nucleotides not matched to a gene: 14.

The chain recombines TRBV12-3 or TRBV12-4 with TRBJ2-1; D unresolved. This CDR3 comprises 14 residues. Trimming cost V 7 bases and J 9 bases, with 19 bases left between them. CDR3 coding DNA: TGTGCCAGCACCGGGCCCCCAACTTACGGTGAGCAGTTCTTC. Translation gives CASTGPPTYGEQFF.

This sequence joins TRBV28 and TRBJ2-5; D ambiguous. The CDR3 runs 16 residues. V gave up 2 bases and J gave up 7 bases, with 20 bases separating them. Per the germline V gene, CDR1 is MDHEN and CDR2 is SYDVKM. DNA of the CDR3: TGTGCCAGCAGTTTACGGTTAACCAGAAAAAAAGGGACCCAGTACTTC. Encoded protein: CASSLRLTRKKGTQYF.

This clonotype occurred a few times. The rearrangement joins TRBV12-3 or TRBV12-4 to TRBJ1-6; tentative D call: TRBD1 (6 bases). V was shortened by 1 base and J by 7 bases, with 8 bases between the two germline ends. CDR3 length: 14 amino acids. Here the CDR3 reads CASSLVGGNSPLHF. The DNA of the CDR3 is TGTGCCAGCAGTTTAGTGGGGGGCAATTCACCCCTCCACTTT.

The gene calls are TRBV6-2 or TRBV6-3 and TRBJ2-7; 7 bases fit TRBD1. The CDR3 totals 13 residues. V shed 7 bases, J shed 3 bases, and the junction held 6 bases outside the gene matches. In germline, CDR1 is MNHEY, CDR2 SVGEGT. The CDR3 here is CASTGTVGYEQYF. CDR3 DNA sequence: TGTGCCAGCACCGGGACAGTCGGCTACGAGCAGTACTTC.

The chain has TRBV7-8 and TRBJ1-1; 9 bases are a match to TRBD1. In germline, CDR1 is SGHVS, CDR2 FQNEAQ. After removal of 5 bases from V and 6 bases from J, the junction contained 4 bases not matched to a gene. This CDR3 contains 13 residues. The DNA of the CDR3 is TGTGCCAGCAGCCAGGACAGGGGAGCTGAAGCTTTCTTT. This sequence encodes CASSQDRGAEAFF.

The rearrangement joins TRBV7-9 to TRBJ1-3; D gene unclear. Germline lookup yields CDR1 SEHNR and CDR2 FQNEAQ (reference sequence). V dropped 8 bases and J dropped 2 bases, with 13 bases sitting between them. This CDR3 region has 14 residues. CDR3 nucleotides: TGTGCCAGCGCCGCGGCTGGGGCTGGAAACACCATATATTTT. This gives the protein CASAAAGAGNTIYF.